These T cell receptor beta chains were read from a single sample in a study of control samples from healthy donors and cancer patients. Libraries were prepared by immunoSEQ multiplex PCR; TCRdb keeps only in-frame clonotypes and omits some of them. The sample yields around 89,000 clones, around 80% seen once. The sample taken for sequencing was blood. These receptor sequences come from a woman aged 60-75 years in good health. Both conserved end residues are part of each CDR3. D genes are given only for firm matches. Only part of the rows carry a size: once, few, many, or a class if the clone is expanded.

>TRBV5-1|-|-|TRBJ2-1
TGCGCCAGCAGCTTGGCCTCTGAGCAGTTCTTC
CASSLASEQFF
>TRBV29-1|-|-|TRBJ1-1
TGCAGCGTGACGCCGGGACACAAAACCACTGAAGCTTTCTTT
CSVTPGHKTTEAFF
>TRBV6-2/TRBV6-3|few|TRBD1|TRBJ1-2
TGTGCCAGCAGTTACTCACGACAGGGCATGGGTGGCTACACCTTC
CASSYSRQGMGGYTF
>TRBV10-3|-|-|TRBJ1-5
TGTGCCATCAGTGACAGGGGCCGTGCGGGCAATCAGCCCCAGCATTTT
CAISDRGRAGNQPQHF
>TRBV19|-|TRBD2|TRBJ2-3
TGTGCCAGTAGTACAAGACTAGCGGGAGATCTAGATACGCAGTATTTT
CASSTRLAGDLDTQYF
>TRBV6-5|-|-|TRBJ1-1
TGTGCCAGCAGCCCCCGGCGGCTGTGGACTGAAGCTTTCTTT
CASSPRRLWTEAFF
>TRBV20-1|-|-|TRBJ1-3
TGCAGTGCTAGTCCTGGGGAACTCACAGCCTCTGGAAACACCATATATTTT
CSASPGELTASGNTIYF
>TRBV18|-|-|TRBJ1-1
TGTGCCAGCTCACCACGGTCGGCGGACCCGAACACTGAAGCTTTCTTT
CASSPRSADPNTEAFF
>TRBV7-2|-|-|TRBJ2-6
TGTGCCAGCAGCTTATCCCGGACAGTAAACACGGGAGGGGCCAACGTCCTGACTTTC
CASSLSRTVNTGGANVLTF
>TRBV6-6|-|TRBD1|TRBJ2-3
TGTGCCAGCAGTTCGGGACAGGGGCGACTCACAGATACGCAGTATTTT
CASSSGQGRLTDTQYF
>TRBV18|-|-|TRBJ1-5
TGTGCCAGCTCACCCAACGCTGGGGGAAATCAGCCCCAGCATTTT
CASSPNAGGNQPQHF
>TRBV28|-|-|TRBJ1-5
TGTGCCAGCAGTTTGGTTGGGAATCGTCAGCCCCAGCATTTT
CASSLVGNRQPQHF
>TRBV27|once|-|TRBJ1-6
TGTGCCAGCAGTTACGGGGCACCCGCTTCACCCCTCCACTTT
CASSYGAPASPLHF
>TRBV3-1/TRBV3-2|-|-|TRBJ1-5
TGTGCCAGCAGTCAAGCGTGGGACCAGCCCCAGCATTTT
CASSQAWDQPQHF
>TRBV27|few|-|TRBJ1-2
TGTGCCAGCAGTTTATTGGGTCAGGGGAACTATGGCTACACCTTC
CASSLLGQGNYGYTF
>TRBV6-5|-|TRBD2|TRBJ2-5
TGTGCCAGCAGTTGGACTAGCGGCCAAGAGACCCAGTACTTC
CASSWTSGQETQYF
>TRBV19|once|-|TRBJ2-3
TGTGCCAGTAGTCCCTCCGCCGGCACAGATACGCAGTATTTT
CASSPSAGTDTQYF
>TRBV3-1/TRBV3-2|-|TRBD1|TRBJ2-5
TGTGCCAGCAGCCACGACAGGGTCTCCCAAGAGACCCAGTACTTC
CASSHDRVSQETQYF
>TRBV6-5|-|-|TRBJ1-1
TGTGCCAGCACTGCCACCGGGGGGAGGAACACTGAAGCTTTCTTT
CASTATGGRNTEAFF
>TRBV11-2|-|-|TRBJ2-1
TGTGCCAGCAGCTTAGGTGTGGGTGAGCAGTTCTTC
CASSLGVGEQFF
>TRBV3-1/TRBV3-2|-|-|TRBJ1-4
TGTGCCAGCAGCCAAGTTCCAGATGCAACTAATGAAAAACTGTTTTTT
CASSQVPDATNEKLFF
>TRBV29-1|-|-|TRBJ1-1
TGCAGCGTTGTTAATCAGCTGAACACTGAAGCTTTCTTT
CSVVNQLNTEAFF
>TRBV18|-|TRBD1|TRBJ1-3
TGTGCCAGCTCACCTACAGGGGAATCTGGAAACACCATATATTTT
CASSPTGESGNTIYF
>TRBV19|-|TRBD1|TRBJ2-1
TGTGCCAGTAGATCCGGACAGGGAACCTACAATGAGCAGTTCTTC
CASRSGQGTYNEQFF
>TRBV12-5|-|-|TRBJ1-5
TGTGCTAGTGGGACACAGGTAAACAATCAGCCCCAGCATTTT
CASGTQVNNQPQHF
>TRBV7-9|-|TRBD1|TRBJ1-3
TGTGCCAGCAGCTTTAACAGGGGGCAAGGAAACACCATATATTTT
CASSFNRGQGNTIYF
>TRBV9|-|-|TRBJ2-3
TGTGCCAGCAGCGTAGGGGGCGGCCCCACAGATACGCAGTATTTT
CASSVGGGPTDTQYF
>TRBV28|-|-|TRBJ1-5
TGTGCCAGCAGAACCAGACACGGAGGGAGCAATCAGCCCCAGCATTTT
CASRTRHGGSNQPQHF
>TRBV6-2/TRBV6-3|once|-|TRBJ1-3
TGTGCCAGCAGCATTCCCTCGACAGCCTCTGGAAACACCATATATTTT
CASSIPSTASGNTIYF
>TRBV5-1|-|-|TRBJ1-2
TGCGCCAGCAGCTTTGAGTGGGGTGGCTACACCTTC
CASSFEWGGYTF
>TRBV18|once|TRBD1|TRBJ1-1
TGTGCCAGCTCAGGAACCGGGACAGGGCAGGGTACTGAAGCTTTCTTT
CASSGTGTGQGTEAFF
>TRBV27|-|-|TRBJ1-5
TGTGCCAGCAGTCCAGACCGAGATCAGCCCCAGCATTTT
CASSPDRDQPQHF
>TRBV7-2|-|-|TRBJ2-5
TGTGCCAGCAGCTTAGCGGGGGTACAAGAGACCCAGTACTTC
CASSLAGVQETQYF
>TRBV28|medium-sized|-|TRBJ2-1
TGTGCCAGCAGTCCGACTAGCAATGAGCAGTTCTTC
CASSPTSNEQFF
>TRBV5-1|-|-|TRBJ1-1
TGCGCCAGCAGCTTGGGACTCCCGAACACTGAAGCTTTCTTT
CASSLGLPNTEAFF
>TRBV7-8|once|-|TRBJ1-4
TGTGCCAGCAGCCAGGGGAGGGGGAATGAAAAACTGTTTTTT
CASSQGRGNEKLFF
>TRBV2|-|-|TRBJ2-4
TGTGCCAGCAGAAGGGAGGCGGACAAAAACATTCAGTACTTC
CASRREADKNIQYF
>TRBV6-5|-|-|TRBJ1-3
TGTGCCAGCAGTTACTCGATGGGGCCAGGGAGAAACACCATATATTTT
CASSYSMGPGRNTIYF
>TRBV24-1|-|TRBD1|TRBJ2-5
TGTGCCACCAGTGGCTCCACCACAGGGGGGTTGAGGGAGACCCAGTACTTC
CATSGSTTGGLRETQYF
>TRBV2|-|TRBD2|TRBJ2-5
TGTGCCAGCAGTGCACCGGGACTAGGGGTGACCCAGTACTTC
CASSAPGLGVTQYF
>TRBV28|medium-sized|-|TRBJ1-1
TGTGCCAGCAGTTTTAGCCCGAACACTGAAGCTTTCTTT
CASSFSPNTEAFF
>TRBV9|-|TRBD2|TRBJ2-1
TGTGCCAGCAGCGTTACTAGCGGTTCCTACAATGAGCAGTTCTTC
CASSVTSGSYNEQFF
>TRBV19|many|TRBD1|TRBJ1-1
TGTGCCAGTAGTCCCGGGACAGGGAGGTTAACTGAAGCTTTCTTT
CASSPGTGRLTEAFF
>TRBV3-1/TRBV3-2|-|TRBD2|TRBJ2-5
TGTGCCAGCAGCCAAGAGTTTGCTAGCGGGGGGGCTGGAGAGACCCAGTACTTC
CASSQEFASGGAGETQYF
>TRBV27|many|TRBD1|TRBJ2-3
TGTGCCAGCAATCCGGGACAGGGTATCCAAATGACAGATACGCAGTATTTT
CASNPGQGIQMTDTQYF
>TRBV28|-|-|TRBJ2-2
TGTGCCAGCAGTTTCGGGACCGGGGAGCTGTTTTTT
CASSFGTGELFF
>TRBV7-2|once|-|TRBJ2-7
TGTGCCAGCAGCTTATTGGAGAGCTCCTACGAGCAGTACTTC
CASSLLESSYEQYF
>TRBV2|-|-|TRBJ1-6
TGTGCCAGCAGTGCTTCAAATCCCTCTGGGGGTTATTCACCCCTCCACTTT
CASSASNPSGGYSPLHF
>TRBV18|-|-|TRBJ1-5
TGTGCCAGCTCAGCACAGGGTCAGCCCCAGCATTTT
CASSAQGQPQHF
>TRBV7-2|-|TRBD1|TRBJ2-2
TGTGCCAGCAGCTCCCGGGAGGACAGGGGGAACGGGGAGCTGTTTTTT
CASSSREDRGNGELFF
>TRBV7-9|few|TRBD2|TRBJ2-2
TGTGCCAGCAGCCTGGGCGAGGCTAGCGGGATTACCGGGGAGCTGTTTTTT
CASSLGEASGITGELFF
>TRBV6-4|once|-|TRBJ1-1
TGTGCCAGCATACAGGCGAACACTGAAGCTTTCTTT
CASIQANTEAFF
>TRBV10-2|-|TRBD1|TRBJ1-1
TGCGCCAGCAGTCCGCTTAGGACAGGGGGCACTGAAGCTTTCTTT
CASSPLRTGGTEAFF
>TRBV6-2/TRBV6-3|once|-|TRBJ2-7
TGTGCCAGCAGTTACCCGACAGGTGGCAACGAGCAGTACTTC
CASSYPTGGNEQYF
>TRBV7-9|-|-|TRBJ1-4
TGTGCCAGCAGCGATCAGGAGGCTAATGAAAAACTGTTTTTT
CASSDQEANEKLFF